This TCR beta chain was retrieved from a study of cytomegalovirus exposure and HLA in healthy donors. Comments on this clone: Its antigen is unidentified.

PCR involved 60 Vbeta and 13 Jbeta primers. The repertoire was sequenced with immunoSEQ multiplex PCR; TCRdb's copy has only in-frame clones and lacks some. Here the sample spans about 120,000 clones, 76% being singletons. Findings of the study overall: Several of the most significant clusters appeared, in a later analysis, to be linked to common viral pathogens. TCR beta chains associated with HLA were, in a later analysis, more clonally expanded than equally common others. Among CMV-associated TCR beta chains, most appeared HLA-restricted in a later analysis. The classifier reportedly diagnosed cytomegalovirus status with high specificity and sensitivity.

Trimming at V came to 5 bases and at J to 0 bases, leaving 8 bases not matched to a gene. CDR1 and CDR2 (germline): SEHNR, FQNEAQ (reference sequence). The CDR3 has 16 residues. The sequence derives from a woman aged 40-49 years in good health and CMV-seropositive. The chain has TRBV7-9 and TRBJ1-2; TRBD1 matches at 8 bases. Sequencing used PBMCs. CDR3 loop: CASSPPGGRANYGYTF. DNA for the CDR3: TGTGCCAGCAGCCCACCAGGGGGCAGAGCTAACTATGGCTACACCTTC.